This paragraph reports one T cell receptor beta chain. Its antigen remains unknown. Making use of molecular barcodes, quantitative 5'-RACE generated TCR beta libraries. TCRdb ran MiXCR on the 5' RACE reads and lists one entry per CDR3 protein. This table has fewer than 750,000 distinct CDR3 sequences, over 15% appearing once. This sample is drawn from a study of CD8 T cells in ankylosing spondylitis. Study-wide findings and caveats: A TCR beta motif of eight highly homologous variants appeared characteristic of ankylosing spondylitis blood. Earlier authors reported some of these motif variants in reactive arthritis synovial fluid and blood. Researchers reportedly found disease-linked clones significantly enriched in matched ankylosing spondylitis synovial fluid. Disease-linked clones were found to be CD8+ and relatively rare in peripheral blood.

The CDR3 covers 13 residues. The V gene lost 5 bases and the J gene lost 4 bases, with 12 bases spanning the gap. Germline CDR1 is SGHTA and CDR2 is FQGNSA. The gene calls are TRBV7-2 and TRBJ2-7; weak D call: TRBD2 (6 bases). The receptor's source is a male donor with ankylosing spondylitis. Sequenced material: blood, either unsorted or a sorted T cell fraction (not recorded which). As DNA, the CDR3 is TGTGCCAGCAGCAGATCTAGCGAGTACGAGCAGTACTTC. This translates into CASSRSSEYEQYF.